This T cell receptor beta chain originates from a study of OX40 agonist ivuxolimab in advanced cancers. At the level of the study: The dose-escalation cohort had hepatocellular carcinoma, melanoma, renal cell or head and neck cancer. The study reported partial responses in three patients: one hepatocellular carcinoma, two cutaneous melanoma. General study points: Researchers did not establish what antigens the expanded peripheral T cells target. In the 0.1 to 3.0 mg/kg range, CD4+ and CD8+ blood T cells had expanded clonally by week 6.

Remarks on this clone: Its antigen is not identified.

Between the trimmed V and J ends, which lost 7 bases and 3 bases, there was a span of 17 bases. This CDR3 spans 14 amino acids. Germline V gene sequence: CDR1 SGHRS, CDR2 YFSETQ. Profiling relied on immunoSEQ multiplex PCR, and the TCRdb table lists in-frame clones only, not all of them. The table shows roughly 74,000 clones, with around 87% occurring only once. The chain employs TRBV5-1 and TRBJ2-7; D gene unclear. The sequencing used CD4+ or CD8+ T cells sorted from blood, collected in a trial of the OX40 agonist ivuxolimab. This clonotype was sampled from an adult with an advanced solid tumor such as melanoma, head and neck, liver or kidney cancer. The CDR3 reads CASSRRLGLYEQYF. CDR3 nucleotides: TGCGCCAGCTCTCGTCGTCTGGGCCTCTACGAGCAGTACTTC.